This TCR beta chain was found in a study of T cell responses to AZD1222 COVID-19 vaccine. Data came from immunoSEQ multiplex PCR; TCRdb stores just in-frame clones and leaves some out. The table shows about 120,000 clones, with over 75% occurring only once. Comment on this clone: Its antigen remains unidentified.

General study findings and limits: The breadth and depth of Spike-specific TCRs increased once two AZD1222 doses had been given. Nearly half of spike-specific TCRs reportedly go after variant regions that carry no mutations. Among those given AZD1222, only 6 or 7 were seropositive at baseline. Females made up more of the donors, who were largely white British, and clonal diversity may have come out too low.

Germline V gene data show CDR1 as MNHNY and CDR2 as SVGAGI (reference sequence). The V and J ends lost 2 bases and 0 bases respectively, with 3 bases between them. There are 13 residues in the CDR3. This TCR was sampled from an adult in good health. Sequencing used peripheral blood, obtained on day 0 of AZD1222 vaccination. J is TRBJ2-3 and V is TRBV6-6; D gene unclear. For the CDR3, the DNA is TGTGCCAGCAGTTACGCCAGCACAGATACGCAGTATTTT. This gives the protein CASSYASTDTQYF.